This is a list of T cell receptor beta chains from one sample in a study of control samples from healthy donors and cancer patients. Sequencing used immunoSEQ multiplex PCR; TCRdb keeps in-frame clones, though not all of them. The sample holds tens of thousands of clones, 75% to 90% seen once. Sequenced material: PBMCs. The origin of the receptors is a man aged 60 to 69 with head and neck cancer. Both conserved end residues are part of each CDR3. The D gene is left open where the match is weak. Size tells how often a clone was seen (once, few, many) or the class of an expanded clone, and some rows leave it out.

TRBJ2-1,16,TRBD2,once,TRBV10-3,CAISESASGVYNEQFF,TGTGCCATCAGTGAGTCAGCTAGCGGAGTATACAATGAGCAGTTCTTC
TRBJ1-3,18,TRBD1,-,TRBV7-8,CASSLRDRGSLSGNTIYF,TGTGCCAGCAGCTTGAGGGACAGGGGGTCGCTGTCTGGAAACACCATATATTTT
TRBJ2-1,15,-,large,TRBV19,CASSKGPLEHNEQFF,TGTGCCAGTAGTAAAGGCCCCCTGGAGCACAATGAGCAGTTCTTC
TRBJ2-2,16,TRBD1,-,TRBV9,CASSAGTGIDGGELFF,TGTGCCAGCAGCGCCGGGACAGGGATTGACGGCGGGGAGCTGTTTTTT
TRBJ1-2,13,TRBD1,-,TRBV9,CASSAQGGYGYTF,TGTGCCAGCAGCGCACAGGGGGGCTATGGCTACACCTTC
TRBJ1-1,14,-,-,TRBV10-3,CAISETSWDTEAFF,TGTGCCATCAGTGAGACTAGTTGGGATACTGAAGCTTTCTTT
TRBJ2-4,13,-,-,TRBV15,CATSRDGEGVQYF,TGTGCCACCAGCAGAGATGGGGAGGGGGTCCAGTACTTC
TRBJ1-3,16,-,-,TRBV18,CASSPQDGSSGNTIYF,TGTGCCAGCTCACCTCAGGACGGGAGCTCTGGAAACACCATATATTTT
TRBJ2-1,17,TRBD2,-,TRBV18,CASSGAPGLAVYNEQFF,TGTGCCAGCTCAGGGGCTCCGGGACTAGCGGTTTACAATGAGCAGTTCTTC
TRBJ2-1,15,TRBD2,-,TRBV11-1,CASSLASGAPNEQFF,TGTGCCAGCAGCTTAGCTAGCGGGGCTCCCAATGAGCAGTTCTTC
TRBJ1-2,12,-,-,TRBV12-3/TRBV12-4,CASSPGARGYTF,TGTGCCAGCAGTCCGGGGGCGCGTGGCTACACCTTC
TRBJ1-1,15,TRBD1,-,TRBV11-2,CASSYRTGGRTEAFF,TGTGCCAGCAGCTACCGGACAGGGGGGCGCACTGAAGCTTTCTTT
TRBJ2-5,13,TRBD1,-,TRBV7-9,CASSSTGAETQYF,TGTGCCAGCAGCTCGACAGGGGCAGAGACCCAGTACTTC
TRBJ1-1,14,-,-,TRBV6-5,CASSFQGLRTEAFF,TGTGCCAGCAGTTTTCAGGGGCTGCGGACTGAAGCTTTCTTT
TRBJ2-5,13,TRBD1,-,TRBV9,CASSASRGETQYF,TGTGCCAGCAGCGCCTCCAGGGGGGAGACCCAGTACTTC
TRBJ2-2,14,-,-,TRBV3-1/TRBV3-2,CASSQQRNTGELFF,TGTGCCAGCAGCCAACAGCGGAACACCGGGGAGCTGTTTTTT
TRBJ1-2,13,TRBD1,-,TRBV6-5,CASKIGTDYGYTF,TGTGCCAGCAAGATCGGGACAGACTATGGCTACACCTTC
TRBJ1-5,13,-,-,TRBV30,CAWNRDTNQPQHF,TGTGCCTGGAATCGGGACACCAATCAGCCCCAGCATTTT
TRBJ1-1,16,TRBD1,-,TRBV5-1,CASSFGTGRMNTEAFF,TGCGCCAGCAGCTTTGGGACAGGGAGGATGAACACTGAAGCTTTCTTT
TRBJ2-3,16,-,-,TRBV15,CATSRAGTAGPDTQYF,TGTGCCACCAGCAGAGCCGGGACCGCGGGGCCAGATACGCAGTATTTT
TRBJ1-1,16,TRBD1,-,TRBV11-2,CASSPRQGQGNTEAFF,TGTGCCAGCAGCCCGAGACAGGGCCAGGGGAACACTGAAGCTTTCTTT
TRBJ1-2,12,-,-,TRBV12-3/TRBV12-4,CASRGIDTGYTF,TGTGCCAGCAGAGGGATCGACACTGGCTACACCTTC
TRBJ2-1,13,-,-,TRBV5-1,CASSGTALNEQFF,TGCGCCAGCAGCGGGACGGCCCTCAATGAGCAGTTCTTC
TRBJ2-5,16,TRBD2,-,TRBV18,CASSPETSGAAKTQYF,TGTGCCAGCTCACCCGAGACTAGCGGGGCGGCCAAGACCCAGTACTTC
TRBJ1-1,13,-,-,TRBV5-6,CASSSTSGAEAFF,TGTGCCAGCAGCTCGACGTCAGGGGCCGAAGCTTTCTTT
TRBJ2-1,15,TRBD2,once,TRBV3-1/TRBV3-2,CASSLGLAGLGEQFF,TGTGCCAGCAGCCTGGGACTAGCGGGACTTGGCGAGCAGTTCTTC
TRBJ1-3,14,-,-,TRBV5-6,CASSYTGAGNTIYF,TGTGCCAGCAGCTACACAGGCGCCGGAAACACCATATATTTT
TRBJ1-3,14,-,-,TRBV11-2,CASSPVVSGNTIYF,TGTGCCAGCAGCCCCGTAGTCTCTGGAAACACCATATATTTT
TRBJ2-1,14,TRBD1,-,TRBV7-3,CASSLGQGAFEQFF,TGTGCCAGCAGCCTGGGACAGGGGGCTTTTGAGCAGTTCTTC
TRBJ1-4,14,-,-,TRBV25-1,CASSPSYLGEKLFF,TGTGCCAGCAGTCCCTCTTACTTAGGAGAAAAACTGTTTTTT
TRBJ1-6,13,-,once,TRBV7-9,CASSLESVSPLHF,TGTGCCAGCAGCTTAGAATCGGTGTCACCCCTCCACTTT
TRBJ2-3,14,-,few,TRBV20-1,CSASSARDGDTQYF,TGCAGTGCTAGTTCGGCGCGGGATGGAGATACGCAGTATTTT
TRBJ1-1,13,-,once,TRBV27,CASSSPPGTEAFF,TGTGCCAGCAGTTCCCCCCCGGGTACTGAAGCTTTCTTT
TRBJ1-2,14,-,once,TRBV5-8,CASSRGAANYGYTF,TGTGCCAGCAGCCGGGGGGCTGCTAACTATGGCTACACCTTC
TRBJ2-3,18,-,-,TRBV6-2/TRBV6-3,CASSYSLWDAPRTDTQYF,TGTGCCAGCAGTTACTCTCTATGGGACGCGCCGCGCACAGATACGCAGTATTTT
TRBJ2-4,18,TRBD2,few,TRBV5-1,CASSLGASGNLAKNIQYF,TGCGCCAGCAGCTTGGGGGCTAGCGGGAACTTAGCCAAAAACATTCAGTACTTC
TRBJ1-4,14,-,-,TRBV28,CASSLRVTNEKLFF,TGTGCCAGCAGTTTACGGGTAACTAATGAAAAACTGTTTTTT
TRBJ1-6,15,-,-,TRBV6-5,CASSMHRTDNSPLHF,TGTGCCAGCAGCATGCACAGGACAGATAATTCACCCCTCCACTTT
TRBJ2-7,12,-,-,TRBV16,CASSRDLREQYF,TGTGCCAGCAGCCGGGACCTGAGGGAGCAGTACTTC
TRBJ1-6,14,-,medium-sized,TRBV6-5,CASSFRQLNSPLHF,TGTGCCAGCAGTTTCCGACAGCTTAATTCACCCCTCCACTTT
TRBJ2-2,12,-,-,TRBV6-6,CASKGDTGELFF,TGTGCCAGCAAAGGGGACACCGGGGAGCTGTTTTTT
TRBJ1-1,16,TRBD1,once,TRBV7-9,CASSYSGTGENTEAFF,TGTGCCAGCAGCTATTCCGGGACAGGGGAGAACACTGAAGCTTTCTTT
TRBJ2-3,13,-,-,TRBV5-1,CAGRRDGEDTQYF,TGCGCCGGAAGACGGGACGGGGAGGATACGCAGTATTTT
TRBJ2-1,16,-,-,TRBV15,CATSTGEGLSYNEQFF,TGTGCCACCAGCACTGGGGAAGGGCTCTCCTACAATGAGCAGTTCTTC